This T cell receptor beta chain was profiled in a study of tumor-infiltrating lymphocytes in primary liver carcinoma. Across the study: Samples produced roughly 3.65 to 7.13 million productive TCRbeta reads, comparable across tissue types. Study conclusions and caveats: The proportion of top clones found throughout all five tumor regions was only about 7-24%.

Total RNA amounting to around 530 ng was the source from which TCR beta cDNA was made with a constant-region primer. TCR beta libraries came from three nested multiplex PCR rounds using slightly modified ARM-PCR. The first two PCR rounds, approximately 10 cycles each, used TRBV1-TRBV30 forward primers and a C-beta reverse primer. Using its own MiXCR run on the multiplex PCR reads, TCRdb lists one record per CDR3 protein. The sample holds more than 40,000 distinct CDR3 sequences; just over 70% are singletons and the top ten take 29%. Between roughly 17 and 31 mg of unsorted bulk tissue served as the source from which RNA and DNA were co-extracted. Treatment of the patients' primary liver carcinoma consisted of surgical resection. With chronic HBV infection, the patients were also treatment-naive. The CDR3 has 18 residues. Germline V CDR1 and CDR2: MNHEY, SVGAGI. As to this clonotype: The antigen is undetermined. One junction end does not reproduce the germline sequence, and a read error may be involved.

Sequenced sample: liver tumor tissue from sampling region 5. This sample's subset: tumor region T5, tumor centre. The source is a man aged 35 to 55 with primary liver carcinoma and hepatitis B virus infection. The gene calls are TRBV6-5 and TRBJ2-1; D is possibly TRBD2 (7 bases). As DNA, the CDR3 is TGTGGCAGCAGGTCCCGTATATATGGCGGGGGCTCGGCCGGTGAGCAGTTCTTC. Protein sequence: CGSRSRIYGGGSAGEQFF.